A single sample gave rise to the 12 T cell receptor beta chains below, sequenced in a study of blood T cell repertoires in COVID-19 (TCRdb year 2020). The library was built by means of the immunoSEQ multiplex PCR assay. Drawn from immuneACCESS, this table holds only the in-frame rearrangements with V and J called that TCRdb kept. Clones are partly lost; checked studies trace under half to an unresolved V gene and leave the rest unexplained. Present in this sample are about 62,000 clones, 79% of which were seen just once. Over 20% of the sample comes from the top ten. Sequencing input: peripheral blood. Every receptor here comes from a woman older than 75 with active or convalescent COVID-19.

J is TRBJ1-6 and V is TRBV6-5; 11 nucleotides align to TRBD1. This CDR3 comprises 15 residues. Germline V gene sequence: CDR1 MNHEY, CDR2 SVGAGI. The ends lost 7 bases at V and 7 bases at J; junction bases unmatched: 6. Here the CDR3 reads CASNYRDRGNSPLHF. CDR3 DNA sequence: TGTGCCAGCAACTACCGGGACAGGGGGAATTCACCCCTCCACTTT.

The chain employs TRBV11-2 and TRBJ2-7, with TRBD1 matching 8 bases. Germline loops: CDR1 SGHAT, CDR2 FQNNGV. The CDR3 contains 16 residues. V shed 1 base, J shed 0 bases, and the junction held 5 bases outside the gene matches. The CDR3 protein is CASSLAYRGNSYEQYF. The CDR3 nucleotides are TGTGCCAGCAGCTTAGCCTACAGGGGGAACTCCTACGAGCAGTACTTC. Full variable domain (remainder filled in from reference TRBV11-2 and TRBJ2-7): EAGVAQSPRYKIIEKRQSVAFWCNPISGHATLYWYQQILGQGPKLLIQFQNNGVVDDSQLPKDRFSAERLKGVDSTLKIQPAKLEDSAVYLCASSLAYRGNSYEQYFGPGTRLTVT.

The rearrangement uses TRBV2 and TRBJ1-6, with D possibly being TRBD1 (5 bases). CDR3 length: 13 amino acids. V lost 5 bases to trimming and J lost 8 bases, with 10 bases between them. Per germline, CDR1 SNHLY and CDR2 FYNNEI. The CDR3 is CASSRTPDSPLHF. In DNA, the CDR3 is TGTGCCAGCAGTAGGACACCCGATTCACCCCTCCACTTT.

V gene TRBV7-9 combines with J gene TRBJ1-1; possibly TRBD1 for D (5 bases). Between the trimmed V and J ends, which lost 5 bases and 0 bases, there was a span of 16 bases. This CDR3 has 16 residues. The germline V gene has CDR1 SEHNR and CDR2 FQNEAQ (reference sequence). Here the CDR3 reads CASSPRGGLMNTEAFF. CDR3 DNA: TGTGCCAGCAGCCCCCGGGGCGGACTAATGAACACTGAAGCTTTCTTT.

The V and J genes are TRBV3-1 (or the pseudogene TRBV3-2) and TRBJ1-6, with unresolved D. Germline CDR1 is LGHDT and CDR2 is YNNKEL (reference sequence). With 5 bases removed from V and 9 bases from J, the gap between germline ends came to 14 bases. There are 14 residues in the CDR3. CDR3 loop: CASSAERWSSPLHF. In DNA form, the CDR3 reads TGTGCCAGCAGCGCCGAACGGTGGAGTTCACCCCTCCACTTT.

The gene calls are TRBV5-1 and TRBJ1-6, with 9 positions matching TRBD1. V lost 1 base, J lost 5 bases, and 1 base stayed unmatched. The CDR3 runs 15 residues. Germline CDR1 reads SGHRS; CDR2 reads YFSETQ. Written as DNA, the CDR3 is TGCGCCAGCAGCTTGCGGACAGGGGATAATTCACCCCTCCACTTT. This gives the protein CASSLRTGDNSPLHF.

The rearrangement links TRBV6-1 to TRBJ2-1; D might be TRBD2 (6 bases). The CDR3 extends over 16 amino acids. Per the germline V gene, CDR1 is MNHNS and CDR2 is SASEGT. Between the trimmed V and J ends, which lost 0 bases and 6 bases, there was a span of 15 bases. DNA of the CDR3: TGTGCCAGCAGTGAAGCGCTTGGGGTCGGGAGCAATGAGCAGTTCTTC. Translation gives CASSEALGVGSNEQFF.

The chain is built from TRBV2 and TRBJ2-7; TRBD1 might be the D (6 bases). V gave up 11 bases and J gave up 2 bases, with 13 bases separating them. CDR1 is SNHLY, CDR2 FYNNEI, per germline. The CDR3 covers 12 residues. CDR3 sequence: CASGQQTYEQYF. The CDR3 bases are TGTGCCTCCGGACAGCAAACCTACGAGCAGTACTTC.

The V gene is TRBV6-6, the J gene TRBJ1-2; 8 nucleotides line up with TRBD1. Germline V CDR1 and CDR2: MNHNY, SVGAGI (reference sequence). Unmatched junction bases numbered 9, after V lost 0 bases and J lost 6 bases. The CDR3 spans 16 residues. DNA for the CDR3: TGTGCCAGCAGTTACTCGCTTCCCCGGACAGGGAATGGCTACACCTTC. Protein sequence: CASSYSLPRTGNGYTF.

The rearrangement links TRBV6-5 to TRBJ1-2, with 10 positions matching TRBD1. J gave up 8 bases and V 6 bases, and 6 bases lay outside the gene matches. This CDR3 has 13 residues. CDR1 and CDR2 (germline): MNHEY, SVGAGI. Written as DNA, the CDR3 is TGTGCCAGCAGCCTGGGACAGGGGAGAGGCTACACCTTC. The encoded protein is CASSLGQGRGYTF.

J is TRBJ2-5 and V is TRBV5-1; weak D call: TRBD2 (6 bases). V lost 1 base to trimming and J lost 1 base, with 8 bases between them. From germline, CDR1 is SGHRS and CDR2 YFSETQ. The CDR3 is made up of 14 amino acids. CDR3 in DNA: TGCGCCAGCAGCTTGAACGGGGGCCAAGAGACCCAGTACTTC. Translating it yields CASSLNGGQETQYF.

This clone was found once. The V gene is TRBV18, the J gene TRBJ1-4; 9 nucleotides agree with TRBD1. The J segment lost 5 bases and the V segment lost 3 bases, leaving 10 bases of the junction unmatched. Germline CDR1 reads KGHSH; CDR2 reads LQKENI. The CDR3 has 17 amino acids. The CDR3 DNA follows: TGTGCCAGCTCACCTTTCCGCGTCGGGACAGGGAATGAAAAACTGTTTTTT. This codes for CASSPFRVGTGNEKLFF.